Below, 31 T cell receptor beta chains from the same sample are listed, as sequenced in a study of cytomegalovirus exposure and HLA in healthy donors. PCR employed 60 Vbeta and 13 Jbeta primers. Only in-frame clones appear in the TCRdb table, and some are missing; sequencing was by immunoSEQ multiplex PCR. The sample lists about 97,000 clones; around 77% were seen once. The sequencing sample was made of PBMCs. These receptors all stem from a male donor in good health and CMV-seropositive.

The chain carries TRBV28 and TRBJ2-5; the D gene is possibly TRBD2 (6 bases). The V and J ends lost 3 bases and 0 bases respectively, with 8 bases between them. The CDR3 is 14 residues long. CDR1 and CDR2 from the germline V gene are MDHEN and SYDVKM. Here the CDR3 reads CASSFSGDQETQYF. CDR3 nucleotide sequence: TGTGCCAGCAGTTTTTCGGGGGACCAAGAGACCCAGTACTTC.

This rearrangement joins TRBV5-5 to TRBJ1-1, with a tentative D call TRBD1 (6 bases). Trimming left V 5 bases short and J 3 bases short, with 11 bases between. Per germline, CDR1 SGHKS and CDR2 YYEKEE (reference sequence). The CDR3 is 13 residues long. The CDR3 bases are TGTGCCAGCAGTCCAGCAGGGGACACTGAAGCTTTCTTT. The encoded protein is CASSPAGDTEAFF.

This chain joins TRBV15 and TRBJ1-5; the match to TRBD1 covers 9 bases. V shed 8 bases, J shed 11 bases, and the junction held 10 bases outside the gene matches. CDR1 and CDR2 (germline): LNHNV, YYDKDF (reference sequence). This CDR3 contains 13 residues. The CDR3 DNA sequence: TGTGCCACCGGGACAGGGCCTCGCGGGGCCCAGCATTTT. As protein: CATGTGPRGAQHF.

The V call is TRBV5-1, the J call TRBJ2-1; 12 bases map to TRBD2. V shed 0 bases and J 2 bases; nucleotides not matched to a gene: 0. This CDR3 has 16 residues. Germline V gene sequence: CDR1 SGHRS, CDR2 YFSETQ. Written as DNA, the CDR3 is TGCGCCAGCAGCTTGGGGACTAGCGGGGCCTACAATGAGCAGTTCTTC. It encodes CASSLGTSGAYNEQFF. The full variable domain, completed using reference TRBV5-1 and TRBJ2-1, is KAGVTQTPRYLIKTRGQQVTLSCSPISGHRSVSWYQQTPGQGLQFLFEYFSETQRNKGNFPGRFSGRQFSNSRSEMNVSTLELGDSALYLCASSLGTSGAYNEQFFGPGTRLTVL.

The chain combines TRBV6-5 with TRBJ2-1; D gene ambiguous. This CDR3 region has 11 residues. V was pared by 8 bases and J by 10 bases, with 12 bases between. CDR1 is MNHEY and CDR2 is SVGAGI in the germline V gene. CDR3 nucleotides: TGTGCCAGCGGCATCAATTACGAGCAGTTCTTC. Translation: CASGINYEQFF.

This sequence joins TRBV7-3 and TRBJ2-3, with D uncertain. Germline CDR1 and CDR2: SGHTA and FQGTGA. Trimming stripped 1 base from V and 4 bases from J, with 9 bases between. This CDR3 spans 14 amino acids. The CDR3 reads CASSLMAESDTQYF. The CDR3 DNA reads TGTGCCAGCAGCTTAATGGCGGAGTCAGATACGCAGTATTTT.

CDR3 DNA sequence: TGTGCCAGCCGCCCGCCGGGACTAGCGGGAGTCGGAAGTCAGTACTTC. This codes for CASRPPGLAGVGSQYF. J is TRBJ2-4 and V is TRBV5-5; TRBD2 agrees at 14 bases. The germline gives CDR1 SGHKS, CDR2 YYEKEE (reference sequence). V shed 7 bases, J shed 12 bases, and the junction held 15 bases outside the gene matches. The CDR3 covers 16 residues.

V is TRBV18 and J is TRBJ1-1; 11 bases agree with TRBD1. The CDR3 consists of 15 residues. V trimming: 3 bases; J trimming: 4 bases; junction bases outside the gene matches: 4. From germline, CDR1 is KGHSH and CDR2 LQKENI. In DNA, the CDR3 is TGTGCCAGCTCACCCCAGGGACAGGGGGGCACTGAAGCTTTCTTT. The encoded protein is CASSPQGQGGTEAFF. Full variable domain (missing parts from reference TRBV18 and TRBJ1-1): NAGVMQNPRHLVRRRGQEARLRCSPMKGHSHVYWYRQLPEEGLKFMVYLQKENIIDESGMPKERFSAEFPKEGPSILRIQQVVRGDSAAYFCASSPQGQGGTEAFFGQGTRLTVV.

The chain has TRBV19 and TRBJ2-5; D is perhaps TRBD2 (5 bases). The better agreement between TRBJ2-7 and the DNA end casts doubt on the J call. CDR1 LNHDA and CDR2 SQIVND come from the germline V gene (reference sequence). The CDR3 totals 14 residues. CDR3 DNA: TGTGCCAGTCAAAAACAACTAGGCCCCTACGAGCAGTACTTC. This translates into CASQKQLGPYEQYF.

The chain uses TRBV28 and TRBJ2-7, with 7 bases identical to TRBD2. The CDR3 has 14 residues. The trim removed 3 bases at V and 3 bases at J, leaving 5 bases unmatched. CDR1 and CDR2 (germline): MDHEN, SYDVKM. The CDR3 sequence: CASSLGGSGYEQYF. CDR3 nucleotide sequence: TGTGCCAGCAGTTTGGGCGGGAGCGGCTACGAGCAGTACTTC.

The gene calls are TRBV19 and TRBJ1-5; D gene unclear. CDR3 length: 15 residues. CDR1 is LNHDA, CDR2 SQIVND, per germline (reference sequence). V gave up 4 bases and J gave up 2 bases, with 12 bases separating them. CDR3 nucleotide sequence: TGTGCCAGTAGTAGGGAGGGAGGGCGCAATCAGCCCCAGCATTTT. Translated: CASSREGGRNQPQHF.

The CDR3: CASSEVWSGGEQYF. CDR3 DNA sequence: TGTGCCAGCAGTGAAGTATGGTCGGGTGGCGAGCAGTACTTC. This chain uses TRBV6-5 with TRBJ2-7; D not certain. Per the germline V gene, CDR1 is MNHEY and CDR2 is SVGAGI. Trimming stripped 5 bases from V and 6 bases from J, with 17 bases between. The CDR3 sequence is 14 residues long.

This clone turned up a few times. This chain connects TRBV11-3 to TRBJ2-1; tentatively, D is TRBD1 (5 bases). Deletions cut 3 bases from V and 4 bases from J, with 7 bases between. CDR1 and CDR2 (germline): SGHNT, YENEEA. The CDR3 has 13 amino acids. This CDR3 is CASSFDSYNEQFF. Here the CDR3 DNA reads TGTGCCAGCAGCTTTGACAGTTACAATGAGCAGTTCTTC.

The chain has TRBV28 and TRBJ1-2, with 7 bases that match TRBD1. Trimming cost V 1 base and J 6 bases; bases outside gene matches: 17. CDR1 MDHEN and CDR2 SYDVKM come from the germline V gene. The CDR3 is made up of 18 amino acids. CDR3 nucleotide sequence: TGTGCCAGCAGTTTATCCCGGGACAGACTTCAAGTTAGGGATGGCTACACCTTC. Amino acids: CASSLSRDRLQVRDGYTF.

The CDR3 bases are TGCGCCAGCAGTCTAGCAGGGGGGAACACCGGGGAGCTGTTTTTT. Encoded protein: CASSLAGGNTGELFF. This rearrangement joins TRBV4-1 to TRBJ2-2, with TRBD1 identical over 7 bases. CDR1 is MGHRA and CDR2 is YSYEKL in the germline V gene. Trimming cost V 6 bases and J 1 base; bases outside gene matches: 5. The CDR3 consists of 15 residues.

V is TRBV14 and J is TRBJ2-1; 7 bases align to TRBD1. V lost 4 bases and J lost 5; bases outside the gene matches: 8. CDR1 is SGHDN, CDR2 FVKESK, per germline. The CDR3 spans 15 residues. CDR3: CASSRIQGGHNEQFF. The DNA for the CDR3 is TGTGCCAGCAGCCGAATTCAAGGGGGCCACAATGAGCAGTTCTTC.

This chain connects TRBV7-8 to TRBJ2-5; unclear D gene. The V end was cut by 2 bases, the J end by 2 bases, with 12 bases between. Germline V lookup: CDR1 SGHVS, CDR2 FQNEAQ. The CDR3 contains 15 residues. The chain's CDR3 is CASSLWSAGQETQYF. CDR3 DNA sequence: TGTGCCAGCAGCTTATGGTCGGCAGGACAAGAGACCCAGTACTTC. Full variable domain (missing parts from reference TRBV7-8 and TRBJ2-5): GAGVSQSPRYKVAKRGQDVALRCDPISGHVSLFWYQQALGQGPEFLTYFQNEAQLDKSGLPSDRFFAERPEGSVSTLKIQRTQQEDSAVYLCASSLWSAGQETQYFGPGTRLLVL.

The chain uses TRBV19 and TRBJ1-6; 7 bases fit TRBD1. The CDR3 sequence is 14 residues long. Germline V gene lookup returns CDR1 LNHDA and CDR2 SQIVND (reference sequence). Trimming cost V 7 bases and J 9 bases; bases outside gene matches: 9. CDR3 region: CASNPQGISSPLHF. In DNA form, the CDR3 reads TGTGCCAGTAATCCACAGGGGATAAGTTCACCCCTCCACTTT.

This clone turned up a few times. This CDR3 is CASSGYSGRAEEQYF. In nucleotides, the CDR3 is TGTGCCAGCAGCGGTTATAGCGGGAGGGCGGAGGAGCAGTACTTC. The chain recombines TRBV9 with TRBJ2-7, with 11 positions matching TRBD2. J lost 7 bases, V lost 3 bases, and 9 bases had no gene match. The CDR3 loop spans 15 amino acids. Germline CDR1 is SGDLS and CDR2 is YYNGEE.

To note about this clone: Different DNA sequences within this sample yield the same CDR3. The chain carries TRBV6-1 and TRBJ1-1; TRBD1 matches 7 bases. The CDR3 extends over 14 amino acids. V lost 9 bases and J lost 4; bases outside the gene matches: 11. Germline lookup yields CDR1 MNHNS and CDR2 SASEGT. CDR3 in DNA: TGTGCCAGTACCCTTTCCACAGGGGCCACTGAAGCTTTCTTT. Translating gives CASTLSTGATEAFF.

This clone has just one count. V usage is TRBV11-1 and J usage is TRBJ2-7; TRBD2 matches 10 bases. This CDR3 is built from 15 residues. With 5 bases clipped from V and 1 base from J, the junction kept 5 bases outside the gene matches. CDR1 and CDR2 from the germline V gene are SGHAT and FQDESV (reference sequence). The CDR3: CASSPRTSGSYEQYF. The CDR3 DNA reads as TGTGCCAGCAGCCCCCGGACTAGCGGTTCCTACGAGCAGTACTTC.

The rearrangement uses TRBV9 and TRBJ2-3; 11 positions match TRBD2. The CDR3 runs to 16 residues. Germline-derived CDR1 and CDR2 are SGDLS and YYNGEE. Unmatched junction bases numbered 2, after V lost 0 bases and J lost 2 bases. The CDR3 is CASSVGLAGNTDTQYF. DNA for the CDR3: TGTGCCAGCAGCGTAGGACTAGCGGGGAACACAGATACGCAGTATTTT.

The chain has TRBV7-2 and TRBJ2-3; 9 nucleotides agree with TRBD2. The CDR3 runs 16 residues. Germline V CDR1 and CDR2: SGHTA, FQGNSA. Trimming at V came to 5 bases and at J to 6 bases, leaving 12 bases not matched to a gene. CDR3 coding DNA: TGTGCCAGCAGCCCCCCCGGCGGGAGGGCCGGGGATACGCAGTATTTT. This sequence encodes CASSPPGGRAGDTQYF.

This clone was counted between two and nine times. The rearrangement uses TRBV6-5 and TRBJ2-5; D might be TRBD2 (6 bases). CDR3 length: 16 amino acids. In germline, CDR1 is MNHEY, CDR2 SVGAGI. Trimming pared 2 bases from V and 2 bases from J, leaving 15 bases between. CDR3 bases: TGTGCCAGCAGTTACGGGTTGGTGCGGGAACAAGAGACCCAGTACTTC. Protein sequence: CASSYGLVREQETQYF.

The rearrangement joins TRBV5-5 to TRBJ1-5; D remains ambiguous. The length of the CDR3 is 14 residues. From germline, CDR1 is SGHKS and CDR2 YYEKEE (reference sequence). Trimming cost V 1 base and J 1 base, with 6 bases left between them. The CDR3 DNA reads as TGTGCCAGCAGCTTGCTCGAGAGCAATCAGCCCCAGCATTTT. It encodes CASSLLESNQPQHF.

This rearrangement joins TRBV28 to TRBJ2-5; 9 bases line up with TRBD1. The DNA matches TRBJ2-7 better at its end, which makes the J call doubtful. CDR1 is MDHEN and CDR2 is SYDVKM in the germline V gene. The CDR3 runs to 16 residues. CDR3 loop: CASSRRGTGSFHEQYF. CDR3 sequence (DNA): TGTGCCAGCAGTCGGCGGGGGACAGGGAGTTTCCACGAGCAGTACTTC.

CDR3 residues: CATSRVSGSIDTQYF. The CDR3 coding sequence is TGTGCCACCAGCAGAGTTAGCGGGAGTATAGATACGCAGTATTTT. The chain is built from TRBV15 and TRBJ2-3; 9 bases fit TRBD2. The CDR3 loop spans 15 amino acids. The junction had 4 bases not matched to a gene; V was cut back by 1 base and J by 5 bases. In germline, CDR1 is LNHNV, CDR2 YYDKDF (reference sequence).

This clone showed up just a few times. The chain couples TRBV5-4 to TRBJ2-1; the match to TRBD1 covers 9 bases. There are 16 residues in the CDR3. V lost 5 bases to trimming and J lost 5 bases; unmatched junction nucleotides: 11. CDR1 and CDR2 from the germline V gene are SGHNT and YYREEE (reference sequence). The CDR3 spells CASRSGGQGIDNEQFF. The CDR3 DNA sequence: TGTGCCAGCAGATCTGGGGGACAGGGCATCGACAATGAGCAGTTCTTC.

This chain links TRBV28 with TRBJ1-4; D is unresolved. The CDR3 has 13 residues. Trimming removed 2 bases at V and 8 bases at J, with 9 bases between. CDR1 MDHEN and CDR2 SYDVKM come from the germline V gene. Written as DNA, the CDR3 is TGTGCCAGCAGTTTACGTCTCTTGGAAAAACTGTTTTTT. Protein product: CASSLRLLEKLFF. Combining the CDR3 with reference TRBV28 and TRBJ1-4 gives the whole variable domain DVKVTQSSRYLVKRTGEKVFLECVQDMDHENMFWYRQDPGLGLRLIYFSYDVKMKEKGDIPEGYSVSREKKERFSLILESASTNQTSMYLCASSLRLLEKLFFGSGTQLSVL.

This rearrangement joins TRBV7-9 to TRBJ1-2; TRBD1 agrees at 11 bases. The CDR3 is 15 amino acids. Germline V gene sequence: CDR1 SEHNR, CDR2 FQNEAQ (reference sequence). Trimming cost V 3 bases and J 6 bases; bases outside gene matches: 6. CDR3 loop: CASSFGTGGVNGYTF. CDR3 nucleotides: TGTGCCAGCAGCTTCGGGACAGGGGGGGTGAATGGCTACACCTTC.

The gene calls are TRBV5-4 and TRBJ2-3, with 7 bases lining up with TRBD2. V gave up 3 bases and J gave up 3 bases; unmatched junction bases: 10. Germline assignment: CDR1 SGHNT and CDR2 YYREEE (reference sequence). CDR3 length: 16 residues. CDR3 nucleotides: TGTGCCAGCAGCTGGGGTGCGGGAGAGGGGACAGATACGCAGTATTTT. It is translated as CASSWGAGEGTDTQYF.